These 8 T cell receptor beta chains came from one sample sequenced in a study of blood T cells in healthy people across ages. Primed by a sample-barcoded 5' primer and a J-beta primer mix, a second PCR proceeded for 7 to 11 cycles. TCRdb re-called the 5' RACE reads with MiXCR, one entry per CDR3 protein. Of 1.5 million to 2 million distinct CDR3 sequences detected, roughly 49% appear once; the ten largest clones hold about 2.1%. Sequencing was carried out using blood. Receptor source: a woman in her thirties or forties in good health.

The DNA for the CDR3 is TGTGACACCTCCCGCCAGCGGGGGGGCTACGATACGCAGTATTTT. This encodes CDTSRQRGGYDTQYF. The V and J genes are TRBV6-1 and TRBJ2-3; 10 nucleotides line up with TRBD2. Looked up from germline, CDR1 is MNHNS and CDR2 is SASEGT. This CDR3 spans 15 amino acids.

The sample holds a few counts of this clonotype. CDR3 bases: TGTGCCAGCAGTGGCCGACTAGCGGGGTCCTCCTACGAGCAGTACTTC. Its translation: CASSGRLAGSSYEQYF. This chain connects TRBV6-4 to TRBJ2-7, with 11 positions matching TRBD2. This CDR3 comprises 16 residues. Looked up from germline, CDR1 is MRHNA and CDR2 is SNTAGT. Trimming at V came to 4 bases and at J to 0 bases, leaving 5 bases not matched to a gene.

This clonotype appeared a few times. The chain has TRBV29-1 and TRBJ2-4; possible D gene TRBD2, 6 bases. With 6 bases removed from V and 0 bases from J, the gap between germline ends came to 12 bases. The CDR3 totals 14 residues. The germline gives CDR1 SQVTM, CDR2 ANQGSEA. CDR3 sequence reads: CSVRPGEAKNIQYF. CDR3 DNA: TGCAGCGTCCGGCCGGGGGAAGCCAAAAACATTCAGTACTTC.

The chain has TRBV6-5 and TRBJ2-7, with TRBD1 matching over 7 bases. The germline V gene encodes CDR1 MNHEY and CDR2 SVGAGI. The trim removed 11 bases at V and 5 bases at J, leaving 12 bases unmatched. The CDR3 consists of 13 residues. CDR3 region: CAGRKTGSDEQYF. As DNA, the CDR3 is TGTGCCGGCCGCAAGACAGGGTCCGACGAGCAGTACTTC.

The chain recombines TRBV7-2 with TRBJ2-5; no definite D call. Germline lookup yields CDR1 SGHTA and CDR2 FQGNSA. The CDR3 spans 15 residues. With 4 bases removed from V and 2 bases from J, the gap between germline ends came to 14 bases. CDR3 sequence (DNA): TGTGCCAGCAGCTGGGATCCCGGTGGGCAAGAGACCCAGTACTTC. Its translation is CASSWDPGGQETQYF.

The gene calls are TRBV2 and TRBJ2-1; D could derive from TRBD1 or TRBD2 (6 bases each). The CDR3 length is 12 residues. Trimming stripped 7 bases from V and 7 bases from J, with 11 bases between. Germline V CDR1 and CDR2: SNHLY, FYNNEI. The CDR3 sequence: CASNTGANEQFF. CDR3 in DNA: TGTGCCAGCAATACGGGGGCTAATGAGCAGTTCTTC.

This rearrangement joins TRBV5-1 to TRBJ2-5, with D perhaps matching TRBD2 (6 bases). V lost 4 bases to trimming and J lost 1 base, with 11 bases between them. This CDR3 region has 14 residues. CDR1 SGHRS and CDR2 YFSETQ come from the germline V gene. CDR3 nucleotides: TGCGCCAGCAGCCGCGGGGAGCTCCAAGAGACCCAGTACTTC. Protein: CASSRGELQETQYF.

This clonotype was counted ten times or more. This rearrangement joins TRBV20-1 to TRBJ2-5, with 9 bases identical to TRBD2. The CDR3 extends over 14 amino acids. The V segment lost 4 bases and the J segment 2 bases; nucleotides outside the gene matches: 5. The V gene's germline CDR1 is DFQATT and CDR2 SNEGSKA (reference sequence). In nucleotides, the CDR3 is TGCAGTGCTAATAGCGGGGGAGAGCAAGAGACCCAGTACTTC. Translation gives CSANSGGEQETQYF.